This paragraph reports one T cell receptor beta chain. As yet, its antigen is unknown. Sequencing of DNA taken from cultured CD4+ T cells relied on the Oncomine TCR Beta short-read assay. TCRdb used MiXCR to reprocess the PCR reads, holding one entry per CDR3 protein. There are some 20,000 distinct CDR3 sequences in the sample; just under 45% occur only once, and roughly 13% lies in the top ten. This sample stems from a study of vaccination and CD4 T cells after COVID-19. Whole-study findings and limits: Median SARS-CoV-2-reactive clonotype numbers rose nonsignificantly, about 20 to 40.

Treatment described: roughly ten-day PBMC culture with coronavirus spike peptide pools or control peptides (ViraFEST assay). Per well, 2 million to 2.5 million PBMCs were cultured in the presence of 9 to 10 IU/ml IL-2 and around 10 ug/ml peptide pools. The clonotype originates from a human donor who had recovered from COVID-19. The sequenced sample was CD4+ T cells from blood, cultured in vitro.

CDR3 amino acids: CASVRDSYNEQFF. CDR3 coding DNA: TGTGCCAGCGTCAGAGACTCCTACAATGAGCAGTTCTTC. This rearrangement joins TRBV6-2 or TRBV6-3 to TRBJ2-1; D gene uncertain. Germline V gives CDR1 MNHEY, CDR2 SVGEGT. With 8 bases removed from V and 0 bases from J, the gap between germline ends came to 8 bases. This CDR3 has 13 residues.